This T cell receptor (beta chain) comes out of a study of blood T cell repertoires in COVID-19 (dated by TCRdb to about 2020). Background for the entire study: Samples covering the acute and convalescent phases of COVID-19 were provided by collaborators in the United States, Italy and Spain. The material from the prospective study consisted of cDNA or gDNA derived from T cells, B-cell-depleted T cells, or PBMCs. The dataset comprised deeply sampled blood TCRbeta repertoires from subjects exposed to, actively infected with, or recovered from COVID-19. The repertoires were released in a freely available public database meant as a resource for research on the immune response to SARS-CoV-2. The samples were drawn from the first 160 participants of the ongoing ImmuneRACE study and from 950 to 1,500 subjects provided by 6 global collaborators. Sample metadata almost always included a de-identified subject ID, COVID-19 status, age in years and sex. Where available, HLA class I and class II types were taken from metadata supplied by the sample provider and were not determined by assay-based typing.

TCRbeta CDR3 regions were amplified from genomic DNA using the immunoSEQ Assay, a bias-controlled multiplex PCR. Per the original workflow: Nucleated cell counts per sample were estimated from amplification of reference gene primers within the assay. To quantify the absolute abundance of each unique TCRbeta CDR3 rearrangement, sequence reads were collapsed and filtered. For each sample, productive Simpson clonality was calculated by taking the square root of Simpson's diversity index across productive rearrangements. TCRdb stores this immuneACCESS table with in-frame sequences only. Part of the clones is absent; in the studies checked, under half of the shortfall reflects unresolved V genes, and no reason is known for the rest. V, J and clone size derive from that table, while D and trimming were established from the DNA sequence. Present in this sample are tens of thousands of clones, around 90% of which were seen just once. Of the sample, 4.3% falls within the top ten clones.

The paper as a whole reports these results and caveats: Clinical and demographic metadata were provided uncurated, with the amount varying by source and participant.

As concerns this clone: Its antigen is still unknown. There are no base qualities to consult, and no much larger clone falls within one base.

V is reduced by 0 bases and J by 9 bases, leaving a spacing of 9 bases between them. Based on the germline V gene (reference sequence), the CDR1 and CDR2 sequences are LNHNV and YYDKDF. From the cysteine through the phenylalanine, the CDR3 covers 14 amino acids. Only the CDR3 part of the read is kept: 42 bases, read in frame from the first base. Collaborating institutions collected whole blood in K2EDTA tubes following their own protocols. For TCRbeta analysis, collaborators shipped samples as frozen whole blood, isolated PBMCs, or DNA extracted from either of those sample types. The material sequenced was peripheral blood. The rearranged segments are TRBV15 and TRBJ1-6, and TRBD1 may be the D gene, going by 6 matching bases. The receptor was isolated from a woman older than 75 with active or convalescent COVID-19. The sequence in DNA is TGTGCCACCAGCAGAGATAGGGGGATTTCACCCCTCCACTTT. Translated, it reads CATSRDRGISPLHF.